These T cell receptor beta chains were read from a single sample in a study of cytomegalovirus exposure and HLA in healthy donors. Libraries were prepared by immunoSEQ multiplex PCR; TCRdb keeps only in-frame clonotypes and omits some of them. The sample carries 74,000 or so clones, roughly 79% recorded once. The sequencing input was PBMCs. Every receptor here comes from a male donor in good health and CMV-seropositive. Both conserved end residues are part of each CDR3. The D gene is left open where the match is weak. Part of the rows lack a size; the others show once, few, many or a class for expanded clones.

size,V,J,D,DNA,CDR3
-,TRBV11-1,TRBJ2-7,-,TGTGCCAGCAGCTCATATCGGGGAAACGAGCAGTACTTC,CASSSYRGNEQYF
once,TRBV6-1,TRBJ1-1,-,TGTGCCAGCAGTCAGACAGCTTTCACTGAAGCTTTCTTT,CASSQTAFTEAFF
few,TRBV7-2,TRBJ2-5,TRBD1,TGTGCCAGCAGCCCGGGACAGACGGGAACCCAGTACTTC,CASSPGQTGTQYF
-,TRBV5-1,TRBJ1-6,-,TGCGCCAGCAGCTTCTCGAGGGCCTATAATTCACCCCTCCACTTT,CASSFSRAYNSPLHF
few,TRBV10-1,TRBJ1-6,TRBD1,TGCGCCAGCAGTGGTGGGACAGGGAATTCACCCCTCCACTTT,CASSGGTGNSPLHF
-,TRBV10-3,TRBJ1-2,TRBD1,TGTGCCATCAGGAAAACCGACAGGGGGCCTAACTATGGCTACACCTTC,CAIRKTDRGPNYGYTF
-,TRBV28,TRBJ1-2,-,TGTGCCAGCAGTTGGACAGCTAACTATGGCTACACCTTC,CASSWTANYGYTF
many,TRBV12-5,TRBJ2-1,TRBD2,TGTGCTAGTGGATCGGGGGGGGCACTACAGGATGAGCAGTTCTTC,CASGSGGALQDEQFF
-,TRBV9,TRBJ2-7,TRBD1,TGTGCCAGCAGCGCCCGGGACAGGGGGACGGGAGAGCAGTACTTC,CASSARDRGTGEQYF
-,TRBV7-8,TRBJ2-5,-,TGTGCCAGCAGCCAATCCACGGGGAGCGTGCAAGAGACCCAGTACTTC,CASSQSTGSVQETQYF
few,TRBV25-1,TRBJ1-2,TRBD1,TGTGCCAGCAGCCAAGGACAGGGGCCTTTCTATGGCTACACCTTC,CASSQGQGPFYGYTF
-,TRBV4-2,TRBJ2-6,-,TGTGCCAGCAGCCAAGACAACTCTGGGGCCAACGTCCTGACTTTC,CASSQDNSGANVLTF
once,TRBV5-1,TRBJ2-7,-,TGCGCCAGCAGCTTGGCCCGACAGGACTACGAGCAGTACTTC,CASSLARQDYEQYF
-,TRBV2,TRBJ1-2,TRBD1,TGTGCCAGCAGTGAAGGACAGGGGGTTCACTATGGCTACACCTTC,CASSEGQGVHYGYTF
-,TRBV9,TRBJ1-6,TRBD1,TGTGCCGGCAGCGTATCGGGACAGACTAATTCACCCCTCCACTTT,CAGSVSGQTNSPLHF
-,TRBV4-3,TRBJ1-2,-,TGCGCCAGCAGCCAAGATCTCGCAGTAGGGAGTGGCTACACCTTC,CASSQDLAVGSGYTF
-,TRBV15,TRBJ2-7,TRBD2,TGTGCCACCAGCAGGGCCGGGACTAGCGCCCACGAGCAGTACTTC,CATSRAGTSAHEQYF
-,TRBV10-3,TRBJ1-2,TRBD1,TGTGCCATCAGTGGACAGGGGATGGAAAACTATGGCTACACCTTC,CAISGQGMENYGYTF
-,TRBV7-9,TRBJ2-3,TRBD2,TGTGCCAGCAGCTTAATTCGGCTAGCGGGAGGGGTTATGACAGATACGCAGTATTTT,CASSLIRLAGGVMTDTQYF
-,TRBV2,TRBJ2-1,TRBD2,TGTGCCAGCAGGGACGGGACTAGCGGGAGAGGCAATGAGCAGTTCTTC,CASRDGTSGRGNEQFF
-,TRBV19,TRBJ1-2,TRBD1,TGTGCCATCCAGAACAGACAGGGCGCTTCGGGCTACACCTTC,CAIQNRQGASGYTF
-,TRBV10-2,TRBJ2-1,TRBD2,TGCGCCAGCAGTGAGTTGGGGGGGGGCTACAATGAGCAGTTCTTC,CASSELGGGYNEQFF
-,TRBV7-2,TRBJ1-5,-,TGTGCCAGCAGCGGACTTCCCAATCAGCCCCAGCATTTT,CASSGLPNQPQHF
few,TRBV7-6,TRBJ2-3,-,TGTGCCAGCAGCTTAGGCCGGGAGCGTCCAGATACGCAGTATTTT,CASSLGRERPDTQYF
-,TRBV4-3,TRBJ2-1,TRBD2,TGCGCCAGCAGCCAATGGTCTAGCGGGAGCTCCTACAATGAGCAGTTCTTC,CASSQWSSGSSYNEQFF
-,TRBV4-3,TRBJ2-3,TRBD2,TGCGCCAGTGCGCGACTAGCGGGGGGCCCAGATACGCAGTATTTT,CASARLAGGPDTQYF
few,TRBV7-2,TRBJ2-7,-,TGTGCCAGCACCCCTGGCAGGGATCAAGGCGAGCAGTACTTC,CASTPGRDQGEQYF
-,TRBV27,TRBJ2-3,TRBD1,TGTGCCAGCAGTACCCGACAGGGTAGCACGGATACGCAGTATTTT,CASSTRQGSTDTQYF
-,TRBV5-1,TRBJ2-1,-,TGCGCCAGCAGCTTGGCCCCGGGAAGTGTTGGTGAGCAGTTCTTC,CASSLAPGSVGEQFF
-,TRBV28,TRBJ1-3,TRBD1,TGTGCCAGCAGTTTTGGGGACAGGTTCCTCTCTGGAAACACCATATATTTT,CASSFGDRFLSGNTIYF
-,TRBV14,TRBJ2-5,-,TGTGCCAGCAGCCACACAGAGTACCAAGAGACCCAGTACTTC,CASSHTEYQETQYF
-,TRBV18,TRBJ1-1,-,TGTGCCAGCTCACCCTCACCGGGGCAGGGGTACACTGAAGCTTTCTTT,CASSPSPGQGYTEAFF
-,TRBV11-2,TRBJ2-7,TRBD2,TGTGCCAGCAGCTCGGGACTAAGTAGCGAGCAGTACTTC,CASSSGLSSEQYF
-,TRBV10-2,TRBJ2-7,TRBD1,TGCGCCAGCAGGGGACAGGTCTACTGGGAGCAGTACTTC,CASRGQVYWEQYF
-,TRBV2,TRBJ2-1,TRBD2,TGTGCCAGCAAAGCTGGACTAGCGGAATACAATGAGCAGTTCTTC,CASKAGLAEYNEQFF
-,TRBV6-6,TRBJ1-2,TRBD1,TGTGCCAGCAGTCGTGGGACAGACTATGGCTACACCTTC,CASSRGTDYGYTF
-,TRBV4-3,TRBJ2-3,-,TGCGCCAGCAGCTACTGGACAGAGACGCCCACAGATACGCAGTATTTT,CASSYWTETPTDTQYF
-,TRBV28,TRBJ1-2,-,TGTGCCAGCAGCATGGACACGGCGGTCCATGGCTACACCTTC,CASSMDTAVHGYTF
-,TRBV10-3,TRBJ2-1,-,TGTGCCATCAGTGGAGGGGCGCGGGGCAATGAGCAGTTCTTC,CAISGGARGNEQFF
-,TRBV9,TRBJ2-1,-,TGTGCCAGCAGCGTAGGTTTCGGACTGAGCTCCTACAATGAGCAGTTCTTC,CASSVGFGLSSYNEQFF
once,TRBV28,TRBJ1-5,-,TGTGCCAGCAGTTTATTGGGGGCTAAAGGTCAGCCCCAGCATTTT,CASSLLGAKGQPQHF
-,TRBV18,TRBJ2-5,-,TGTGCCAGCTCACCACCTTCGCTGGACTCGGGGACCCAGTACTTC,CASSPPSLDSGTQYF
-,TRBV7-9,TRBJ1-1,-,TGTGCCAGCAGCTTAGTAGATCCGGTGAACACTGAAGCTTTCTTT,CASSLVDPVNTEAFF
-,TRBV19,TRBJ2-7,TRBD1,TGTGCCAGTAGTGTGGGGACAGGTACCTACGAGCAGTACTTC,CASSVGTGTYEQYF
-,TRBV19,TRBJ2-1,-,TGTGCCAGTAGTAGTGCGGGTACCTACTACAATGAGCAGTTCTTC,CASSSAGTYYNEQFF
-,TRBV5-1,TRBJ2-3,TRBD2,TGCGCCAGCAGCTTGGCACTAGCGGGAGGCCGCACAGATACGCAGTATTTT,CASSLALAGGRTDTQYF
few,TRBV7-9,TRBJ1-1,-,TGTGCCTCAGAGACAGGCATGAACACTGAAGCTTTCTTT,CASETGMNTEAFF
few,TRBV18,TRBJ2-5,TRBD1,TGTGCCAGCTCACCACCCGGGACAGGGGGGGAGACCCAGTACTTC,CASSPPGTGGETQYF
-,TRBV30,TRBJ1-5,TRBD1,TGTGCCTGGAGTGTACAGGGGGCTCAGCCCCAGCATTTT,CAWSVQGAQPQHF
-,TRBV14,TRBJ2-1,-,TGTGCCAGCACCGGACGGGAGTTCCGAAACAATGAGCAGTTCTTC,CASTGREFRNNEQFF